The rows below give T cell receptor beta chains drawn from one sample of a study of cytomegalovirus exposure and HLA in healthy donors. Profiled with immunoSEQ multiplex PCR; TCRdb holds only in-frame clones, not every one. The table has about 65,000 clones, approximately 80% seen once; the top ten hold 2.5% to 3.5%. Input material: PBMCs. These receptors were collected from a girl under 18 in good health and CMV-seropositive. Each CDR3 is given with its conserved first and last residue. The order of the fields is D gene, J gene, clone size, V gene, CDR3 DNA, CDR3 protein. The D gene is left open where the match is weak. Part of the rows lack a size; the others show once, few, many or a class for expanded clones.

D gene: NA
J gene: TRBJ1-2
clone size: NA
V gene: TRBV11-2
CDR3 DNA: TGTGCCAGCAGCAACCAACTACAGGGCTCAGGGGGCTACACCTTC
CDR3 protein: CASSNQLQGSGGYTF

D gene: NA
J gene: TRBJ1-2
clone size: NA
V gene: TRBV29-1
CDR3 DNA: TGCAGCGTTTTTTCCCGGCCTAGGGGCTACACCTTC
CDR3 protein: CSVFSRPRGYTF

D gene: NA
J gene: TRBJ2-7
clone size: NA
V gene: TRBV27
CDR3 DNA: TGTGCCAGCAGCGAATTGGGGGGGCCCTCCTACGAGCAGTACTTC
CDR3 protein: CASSELGGPSYEQYF

D gene: TRBD2
J gene: TRBJ2-1
clone size: NA
V gene: TRBV14
CDR3 DNA: TGTGCCAGCAGCCAAGAAAGGACTAGCGGGAGGGCATTCTACAATGAGCAGTTCTTC
CDR3 protein: CASSQERTSGRAFYNEQFF

D gene: NA
J gene: TRBJ2-5
clone size: NA
V gene: TRBV29-1
CDR3 DNA: TGCAGCGTTGTTCAGGGAGGAGAGACCCAGTACTTC
CDR3 protein: CSVVQGGETQYF

D gene: TRBD2
J gene: TRBJ2-3
clone size: NA
V gene: TRBV28
CDR3 DNA: TGTGCCAGCAGTCCAAGGACTAGCGGGAGTTGGGCAGATACGCAGTATTTT
CDR3 protein: CASSPRTSGSWADTQYF

D gene: TRBD2
J gene: TRBJ2-5
clone size: NA
V gene: TRBV7-2
CDR3 DNA: TGTGCCAGCAGCCCCGGACAGCGGGGGGTTCAAGAGACCCAGTACTTC
CDR3 protein: CASSPGQRGVQETQYF

D gene: NA
J gene: TRBJ2-7
clone size: few
V gene: TRBV6-5
CDR3 DNA: TGTGCCAGCAGTCCCCCTAGCCTATCCGAGCAGTACTTC
CDR3 protein: CASSPPSLSEQYF

D gene: TRBD1
J gene: TRBJ2-5
clone size: NA
V gene: TRBV2
CDR3 DNA: TGTGCCAGCAGTGCTGGGACAGGGGTACGTGCCCAGTACTTC
CDR3 protein: CASSAGTGVRAQYF

D gene: TRBD1
J gene: TRBJ2-3
clone size: many
V gene: TRBV25-1
CDR3 DNA: TGTGCCAGCAGTGAAGGGACAGGGGCCAGCACAGATACGCAGTATTTT
CDR3 protein: CASSEGTGASTDTQYF

D gene: NA
J gene: TRBJ1-5
clone size: NA
V gene: TRBV9
CDR3 DNA: TGTGCCAGCAGCGGGCTAGCGGGAGGCACAGATACGCAGCATTTT
CDR3 protein: CASSGLAGGTDTQHF

D gene: TRBD1
J gene: TRBJ1-2
clone size: NA
V gene: TRBV6-4
CDR3 DNA: TGTGCCAGCAGCCACTGGGACAGGGGGCGCTGGGGCTACACCTTC
CDR3 protein: CASSHWDRGRWGYTF

D gene: NA
J gene: TRBJ2-6
clone size: NA
V gene: TRBV12-5
CDR3 DNA: TGTGCTAGTGGAACCGAGGGGGCTGGGGCCAACGTCCTGACTTTC
CDR3 protein: CASGTEGAGANVLTF

D gene: TRBD1
J gene: TRBJ1-2
clone size: NA
V gene: TRBV11-2
CDR3 DNA: TGTGCCAGCAGCTTATTCCCCAGGGGGCGGGTCTATGGCTACACCTTC
CDR3 protein: CASSLFPRGRVYGYTF

D gene: NA
J gene: TRBJ1-3
clone size: NA
V gene: TRBV11-2
CDR3 DNA: TGTGCCAGCAGCTTGACAGGTGCCGCTGGAAACACCATATATTTT
CDR3 protein: CASSLTGAAGNTIYF

D gene: TRBD1
J gene: TRBJ2-2
clone size: NA
V gene: TRBV6-1
CDR3 DNA: TGTGCCAGCACTGGACAGGGGGCTCACACCGGGGAGCTGTTTTTT
CDR3 protein: CASTGQGAHTGELFF

D gene: NA
J gene: TRBJ2-7
clone size: NA
V gene: TRBV9
CDR3 DNA: TGTGCCAGCAGCGTATCCTCTGGGGACAACACCTACGAGCAGTACTTC
CDR3 protein: CASSVSSGDNTYEQYF

D gene: NA
J gene: TRBJ1-5
clone size: NA
V gene: TRBV28
CDR3 DNA: TGTGCCAGCATAAATTGGGCTGAGCAGAATCAGCCCCAGCATTTT
CDR3 protein: CASINWAEQNQPQHF

D gene: TRBD1
J gene: TRBJ1-2
clone size: NA
V gene: TRBV25-1
CDR3 DNA: TGTGCCAGCAGTTTCCTTACAGGGGACGGTGGCTACACCTTC
CDR3 protein: CASSFLTGDGGYTF

D gene: TRBD2
J gene: TRBJ2-3
clone size: NA
V gene: TRBV5-1
CDR3 DNA: TGCGCCAGCAGTCTACTAGCGGAAGACATAAGCACAGATACGCAGTATTTT
CDR3 protein: CASSLLAEDISTDTQYF

D gene: NA
J gene: TRBJ1-1
clone size: NA
V gene: TRBV21-1
CDR3 DNA: TGTGCCAGCAGCAAAGAGAAGAAGGGGATGGCTGAAGCTTTCTTT
CDR3 protein: CASSKEKKGMAEAFF

D gene: NA
J gene: TRBJ2-7
clone size: few
V gene: TRBV5-4
CDR3 DNA: TGTGCCAGCAGCTTGAGTAGTGGTCGATCCTACGAGCAGTACTTC
CDR3 protein: CASSLSSGRSYEQYF

D gene: NA
J gene: TRBJ2-7
clone size: NA
V gene: TRBV4-1
CDR3 DNA: TGCGCCAGCAGCCAAGTGGCAGGCAACTCCTACGAGCAGTACTTC
CDR3 protein: CASSQVAGNSYEQYF

D gene: NA
J gene: TRBJ1-1
clone size: once
V gene: TRBV5-1
CDR3 DNA: TGCGCCAGCAGCTTTATACAGAACACTGAAGCTTTCTTT
CDR3 protein: CASSFIQNTEAFF

D gene: NA
J gene: TRBJ2-5
clone size: NA
V gene: TRBV30
CDR3 DNA: TGTGCCTGGGGCGACCGGAGGGCAGGGGAGACCCAGTACTTC
CDR3 protein: CAWGDRRAGETQYF

D gene: TRBD2
J gene: TRBJ2-1
clone size: NA
V gene: TRBV5-4
CDR3 DNA: TGTGCCAGCAGCCGTTCCGGGACTAGCGGGAGAGGGGTTTACAATGAGCAGTTCTTC
CDR3 protein: CASSRSGTSGRGVYNEQFF

D gene: TRBD2
J gene: TRBJ2-5
clone size: NA
V gene: TRBV6-5
CDR3 DNA: TGTGCCAGCAGTCGGGGGGGGAGTCAAGAGACCCAGTACTTC
CDR3 protein: CASSRGGSQETQYF

D gene: NA
J gene: TRBJ1-4
clone size: NA
V gene: TRBV7-9
CDR3 DNA: TGTGCCAGCAGCTTAAGCGGGGCCCGACTGTTTTTT
CDR3 protein: CASSLSGARLFF

D gene: NA
J gene: TRBJ2-1
clone size: once
V gene: TRBV7-2
CDR3 DNA: TGTGCCAGCAGCGCGTGGGCGCAGGACAGTGAGCAGTTCTTC
CDR3 protein: CASSAWAQDSEQFF

D gene: NA
J gene: TRBJ2-3
clone size: NA
V gene: TRBV6-6
CDR3 DNA: TGTGCCAGCGCGTTCCGAGGGGATACGCAGTATTTT
CDR3 protein: CASAFRGDTQYF

D gene: TRBD2
J gene: TRBJ2-1
clone size: NA
V gene: TRBV2
CDR3 DNA: TGTGCCAGTGGGGTAGGACTAGCGGTAAGTGAGCAGTTCTTC
CDR3 protein: CASGVGLAVSEQFF

D gene: NA
J gene: TRBJ1-5
clone size: few
V gene: TRBV5-4
CDR3 DNA: TGTGCCAGCAGCTTGGGACAGACCCAGCCCCAGCATTTT
CDR3 protein: CASSLGQTQPQHF

D gene: TRBD1
J gene: TRBJ1-1
clone size: once
V gene: TRBV7-2
CDR3 DNA: TGTGCCAGCAGCCTACAGGGGTTTGGTGAAGCTTTCTTT
CDR3 protein: CASSLQGFGEAFF

D gene: TRBD1
J gene: TRBJ1-5
clone size: NA
V gene: TRBV2
CDR3 DNA: TGTGCCAGCAGTTTCCACGGGACAGGGGGCAATCAGCCCCAGCATTTT
CDR3 protein: CASSFHGTGGNQPQHF

D gene: TRBD1
J gene: TRBJ1-5
clone size: NA
V gene: TRBV7-8
CDR3 DNA: TGTGCCAGCAGCTATTACACAGGGGCAGGGGATCAGCCCCAGCATTTT
CDR3 protein: CASSYYTGAGDQPQHF

D gene: TRBD2
J gene: TRBJ2-5
clone size: NA
V gene: TRBV10-2
CDR3 DNA: TGCGCCAGCAGTGAGCCGTTACTAGCGGGATGGGCCCAAGAGACCCAGTACTTC
CDR3 protein: CASSEPLLAGWAQETQYF

D gene: NA
J gene: TRBJ2-1
clone size: NA
V gene: TRBV10-3
CDR3 DNA: TGTGCCATCAGTGACCGTCAGGGGGGTTACAATGAGCAGTTCTTC
CDR3 protein: CAISDRQGGYNEQFF

D gene: TRBD2
J gene: TRBJ2-3
clone size: NA
V gene: TRBV4-1
CDR3 DNA: TGCGCCAGCAGCCGTAACGCACTAGCGGGGGTGACAGATACGCAGTATTTT
CDR3 protein: CASSRNALAGVTDTQYF

D gene: NA
J gene: TRBJ2-1
clone size: NA
V gene: TRBV6-5
CDR3 DNA: TGTGCCAGCAGTTATAGTTCCCATGAGCAGTTCTTC
CDR3 protein: CASSYSSHEQFF

D gene: NA
J gene: TRBJ2-2
clone size: NA
V gene: TRBV5-1
CDR3 DNA: TGCGCCAGCAGCTTGGGCGGAACTAGTATCTCAACCGGGGAGCTGTTTTTT
CDR3 protein: CASSLGGTSISTGELFF

D gene: TRBD1
J gene: TRBJ2-7
clone size: NA
V gene: TRBV28
CDR3 DNA: TGTGCCAGCAGTCTAAAACCCGGGACAGCTTACGAGCAGTACTTC
CDR3 protein: CASSLKPGTAYEQYF

D gene: NA
J gene: TRBJ2-3
clone size: NA
V gene: TRBV6-5
CDR3 DNA: TGTGCCAGCTCAGGGGCGGTGACGCAGTATTTT
CDR3 protein: CASSGAVTQYF

D gene: TRBD1
J gene: TRBJ2-1
clone size: NA
V gene: TRBV28
CDR3 DNA: TGTGCCAGCAGTTCCCCGGGACAGGGGCATGGGTTGGAGTTCTTC
CDR3 protein: CASSSPGQGHGLEFF

D gene: NA
J gene: TRBJ2-7
clone size: NA
V gene: TRBV6-6
CDR3 DNA: TGTGCCAGCAGTTACTCGTTCTACTACGAGCAGTACTTC
CDR3 protein: CASSYSFYYEQYF

D gene: NA
J gene: TRBJ2-3
clone size: NA
V gene: TRBV5-1
CDR3 DNA: TGCGCCAGCAGCTTGTTAACAGATACGCAGTATTTT
CDR3 protein: CASSLLTDTQYF

D gene: TRBD2
J gene: TRBJ2-7
clone size: NA
V gene: TRBV4-3
CDR3 DNA: TGCGCCAGCAGCCAAGATCCGACTAGCGCTATCTACGAGCAGTACTTC
CDR3 protein: CASSQDPTSAIYEQYF

D gene: NA
J gene: TRBJ1-2
clone size: NA
V gene: TRBV7-2
CDR3 DNA: TGTGCCAGCAGCTTAGTATCGCAGGAGGGTGTTGGACTCTATGGCTACACCTTC
CDR3 protein: CASSLVSQEGVGLYGYTF

D gene: TRBD2
J gene: TRBJ2-3
clone size: few
V gene: TRBV2
CDR3 DNA: TGTGCCAGCGCCGAACTAGCGGGAGGATCAGATACGCAGTATTTT
CDR3 protein: CASAELAGGSDTQYF

D gene: TRBD2
J gene: TRBJ2-5
clone size: NA
V gene: TRBV7-9
CDR3 DNA: TGTGCCAGCAGCCCCGAACTAGCGGGAGAACGTTACCAAGAGACCCAGTACTTC
CDR3 protein: CASSPELAGERYQETQYF

D gene: NA
J gene: TRBJ1-4
clone size: NA
V gene: TRBV6-1
CDR3 DNA: TGTGCCAGCAGCTCAGGGGCCAATGAAAAACTGTTTTTT
CDR3 protein: CASSSGANEKLFF

D gene: TRBD1
J gene: TRBJ1-2
clone size: NA
V gene: TRBV29-1
CDR3 DNA: TGCAGCGCTTTGACAGGGCAAGGCTACACCTTC
CDR3 protein: CSALTGQGYTF